This T cell receptor (beta chain) was documented in a study of Graves' ophthalmopathy and Graves' hyperthyroidism. Other autoimmune diseases, uncontrolled infections, pregnancy or lactation ruled patients out of participation. The study amplified TCR beta CDR3 regions using RNA transcripts. Investigators did first-round RT-PCR with HTBI primers, then second-round multiplex PCR. TCRdb analysed the multiplex PCR reads with MiXCR anew, one entry per CDR3 protein. Of about 740,000 distinct CDR3 sequences listed, about 44% are singletons. The TCR sequence derives from an adult man with Graves' ophthalmopathy. The sample consisted of peripheral blood.

CDR3 bases: TGTGCCAGCAGCCCTAGCGGGTCCCCCACAGATACGCAGTATTTT. This encodes CASSPSGSPTDTQYF. The rearrangement uses TRBV9 and TRBJ2-3; 8 bases match TRBD2. Losses at the gene ends were 4 bases for V and 2 bases for J; bases not matched to a gene: 6. The CDR3 length is 15 residues. Per germline, CDR1 SGDLS and CDR2 YYNGEE.